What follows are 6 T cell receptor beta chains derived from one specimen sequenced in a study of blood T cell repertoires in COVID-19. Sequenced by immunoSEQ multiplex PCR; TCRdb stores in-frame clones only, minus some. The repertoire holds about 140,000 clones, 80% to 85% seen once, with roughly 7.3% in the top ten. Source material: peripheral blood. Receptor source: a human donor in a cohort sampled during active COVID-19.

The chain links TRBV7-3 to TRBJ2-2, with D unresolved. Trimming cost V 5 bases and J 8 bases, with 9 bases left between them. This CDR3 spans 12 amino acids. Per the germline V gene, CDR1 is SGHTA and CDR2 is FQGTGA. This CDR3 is CASSRQAGELFF. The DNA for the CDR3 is TGTGCCAGCAGCCGCCAGGCTGGGGAGCTGTTTTTT.

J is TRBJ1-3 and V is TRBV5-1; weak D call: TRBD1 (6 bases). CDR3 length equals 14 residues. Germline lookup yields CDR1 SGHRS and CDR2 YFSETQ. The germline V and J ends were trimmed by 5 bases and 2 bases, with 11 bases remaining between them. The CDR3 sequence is CASSGEGAGNTIYF. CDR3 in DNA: TGCGCCAGCAGTGGTGAGGGGGCTGGAAACACCATATATTTT.

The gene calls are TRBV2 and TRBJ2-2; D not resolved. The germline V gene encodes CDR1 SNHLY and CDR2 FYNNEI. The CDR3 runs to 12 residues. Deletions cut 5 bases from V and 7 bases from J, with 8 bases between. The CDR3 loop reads CASSREDGELFF. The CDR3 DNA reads TGTGCCAGCAGTAGAGAGGACGGGGAGCTGTTTTTT.

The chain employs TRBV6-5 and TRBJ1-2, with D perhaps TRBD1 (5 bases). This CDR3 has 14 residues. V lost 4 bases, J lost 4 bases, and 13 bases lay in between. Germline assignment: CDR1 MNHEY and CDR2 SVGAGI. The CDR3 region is CASSFRDPGYGYTF. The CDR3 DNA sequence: TGTGCCAGCAGTTTCAGGGATCCCGGCTATGGCTACACCTTC.

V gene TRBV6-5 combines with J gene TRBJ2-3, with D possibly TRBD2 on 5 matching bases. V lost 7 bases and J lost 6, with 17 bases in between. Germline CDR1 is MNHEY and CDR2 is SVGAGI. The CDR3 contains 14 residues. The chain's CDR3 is CASTFSLAADTQYF. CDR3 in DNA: TGTGCCAGCACCTTTTCTCTAGCCGCGGATACGCAGTATTTT.

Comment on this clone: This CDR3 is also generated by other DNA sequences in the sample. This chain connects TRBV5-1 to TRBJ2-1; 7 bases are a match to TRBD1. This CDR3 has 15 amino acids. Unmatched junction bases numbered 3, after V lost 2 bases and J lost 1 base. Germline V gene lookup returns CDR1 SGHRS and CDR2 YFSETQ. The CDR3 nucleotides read TGCGCCAGCAGCTTACAGGGGAGTTCCTACAATGAGCAGTTCTTC. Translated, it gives CASSLQGSSYNEQFF.